The clone carrying this TCR beta chain was observed many times. Its target is unknown. TCRdb re-called the reads with MiXCR, one entry per CDR3 protein. The sample contains tens of thousands of distinct CDR3 sequences, 3% to 4.5% of which appear only once. CDR1 and CDR2 from the germline V gene are SGHTA and FQGNSA. Between the trimmed V and J ends, which lost 1 base and 3 bases, there was a span of 10 bases. The CDR3 totals 15 residues. These data belong to a study of T cell repertoires in cytomegalovirus infection. Across the study: Based on public TCR beta signatures, there were indications of CMV infection and of a matching HLA type. General study points: Adding up the frequency of public TCR beta families identified people who carried CMV plus the relevant HLA. The ex vivo response was dominated by HLA-C-restricted CMV-specific TCR beta clonotypes.

The sequenced material came from PBMCs. The chain employs TRBV7-2 and TRBJ1-5; D remains unclear. The receptor was isolated from a human donor in good health (CMV status not recorded). Some clones in this sample may be carry-over from other donors' samples. This chain's CDR3 is CASSLGAGPNQPQHF. In DNA form, the CDR3 reads TGTGCCAGCAGCTTAGGGGCAGGCCCCAATCAGCCCCAGCATTTT.